The rows below give T cell receptor beta chains drawn from one sample of a study of blood T cell repertoires in COVID-19. This table comes from immunoSEQ multiplex PCR, and its TCRdb copy is limited to in-frame clones, with some not included. The sample has roughly 290,000 clones, approximately 86% seen once. Sequenced input: peripheral blood. The receptor set was obtained from a human donor with COVID-19, enrolled during active disease. The donor label of this sample is uncertain. Each CDR3 is given with its conserved first and last residue. The D gene is left open where the match is weak. For some rows the clone size is stated as once, few or many, or as a class when expanded; others skip it.

V	size	D	J	CDR3	DNA
TRBV30	.	.	TRBJ1-1	CAFYVFRDTMNTEAFF	TGTGCCTTCTATGTGTTCCGGGACACCATGAACACTGAAGCTTTCTTT
TRBV5-1	.	.	TRBJ1-1	CASSEYRGLNTEAFF	TGCGCCAGCAGCGAATACAGAGGGTTGAACACTGAAGCTTTCTTT
TRBV5-1	.	.	TRBJ2-1	CASRGQSGYNEQFF	TGCGCCAGCAGAGGACAGTCAGGATACAATGAGCAGTTCTTC
TRBV20-1	few	.	TRBJ2-7	CSASNRDEQYF	TGCAGTGCTAGTAACCGAGACGAGCAGTACTTC
TRBV7-2	.	.	TRBJ1-1	CASSLEVSNTEAFF	TGTGCCAGCAGCTTGGAGGTCTCGAACACTGAAGCTTTCTTT
TRBV24-1	.	.	TRBJ1-5	CATSVTPGDFNQPQHF	TGTGCCACCAGTGTCACCCCCGGGGATTTCAATCAGCCCCAGCATTTT
TRBV5-1	.	TRBD1	TRBJ1-2	CASSLAISPDRASGYTF	TGCGCCAGCAGCTTGGCCATATCCCCCGACAGGGCATCTGGCTACACCTTC
TRBV19	.	.	TRBJ2-5	CASSIDVAEETQYF	TGTGCCAGTAGTATAGACGTGGCAGAAGAGACCCAGTACTTC
TRBV5-5	.	.	TRBJ2-7	CASSLAFSYEQYF	TGTGCCAGCAGCTTGGCTTTTAGCTACGAGCAGTACTTC
TRBV2	.	TRBD2	TRBJ2-1	CASRPGLAGYNEQFF	TGTGCCAGCAGACCGGGACTAGCGGGTTACAATGAGCAGTTCTTC
TRBV6-1	.	TRBD1	TRBJ1-4	CASSSVTGGNEKLFF	TGTGCCAGCAGTTCAGTGACAGGGGGTAATGAAAAACTGTTTTTT
TRBV5-1	once	.	TRBJ2-2	CASRLTGANTGELFF	TGCGCCAGCAGATTGACGGGGGCGAACACCGGGGAGCTGTTTTTT
TRBV4-3	.	.	TRBJ2-7	CASSQETARFYEQYF	TGCGCCAGCAGCCAAGAAACAGCCAGATTCTACGAGCAGTACTTC
TRBV30	.	.	TRBJ2-3	CAWSVGVGDTDTQYF	TGTGCCTGGAGTGTAGGTGTCGGGGACACAGATACGCAGTATTTT
TRBV27	once	.	TRBJ2-3	CASSLGWGGPTDTQYF	TGTGCCAGCAGTTTGGGTTGGGGCGGACCCACAGATACGCAGTATTTT
TRBV19	.	.	TRBJ1-3	CASSIPTHAGNTIYF	TGTGCCAGTAGTATACCCACTCACGCTGGAAACACCATATATTTT
TRBV9	.	TRBD1	TRBJ1-2	CASSARTGSYGYTF	TGTGCCAGCAGCGCCCGGACAGGGAGCTATGGCTACACCTTC
TRBV27	.	.	TRBJ1-1	CASSLTPIHRENTEAFF	TGTGCCAGCAGTTTAACCCCGATCCACAGGGAGAACACTGAAGCTTTCTTT